The 13 T cell receptor beta chains presented below share a single source sample, sequenced in a study of spatial heterogeneity in lung cancer. Documented time point: sample taken at primary tumor resection. No cell sorting; template was whole RNA from tumor, lung tissue or PBMC. TCRdb ran MiXCR on the 5' RACE reads and lists one entry per CDR3 protein. Of approximately 82,000 distinct CDR3 sequences listed, roughly 13% are singletons. Material: PBMCs, obtained at surgery. The receptors shown here come from a male donor with early-stage non-small cell lung cancer.

The chain couples TRBV6-1 to TRBJ2-5, with D possibly called TRBD1 or TRBD2 (6 bases each). This CDR3 has 14 residues. V gave up 5 bases and J gave up 5 bases, with 15 bases separating them. CDR1 and CDR2 (germline): MNHNS, SASEGT. CDR3 in amino acids: CASSLGGQGETQYF. The CDR3 nucleotides are TGTGCCAGCAGTCTTGGGGGGCAGGGTGAGACCCAGTACTTC.

This clonotype has only a few counts. The gene calls are TRBV2 and TRBJ1-5, with D unclear. Germline CDR1 is SNHLY and CDR2 is FYNNEI. V dropped 4 bases and J dropped 4 bases, with 8 bases sitting between them. The CDR3 consists of 13 residues. The CDR3 is CASSAEGNQPQHF. For the CDR3, the DNA is TGTGCCAGCAGTGCAGAAGGGAATCAGCCCCAGCATTTT. Filled out from reference TRBV2 and TRBJ1-5, the complete variable domain reads EPEVTQTPSHQVTQMGQEVILRCVPISNHLYFYWYRQILGQKVEFLVSFYNNEISEKSEIFDDQFSVERPDGSNFTLKIRSTKLEDSAMYFCASSAEGNQPQHFGDGTRLSIL.

This rearrangement joins TRBV18 to TRBJ2-2; D possibly corresponds to TRBD1 (6 bases). V was trimmed by 3 bases and J by 4 bases, leaving 18 bases between them. The germline V gene encodes CDR1 KGHSH and CDR2 LQKENI. CDR3 length: 17 amino acids. CDR3 sequence: CASSPLGQPAGTGELFF. CDR3 in DNA: TGTGCCAGCTCACCCCTCGGACAGCCCGCGGGCACCGGGGAGCTGTTTTTT.

This clonotype was detected many times. The chain uses TRBV29-1 and TRBJ2-4, with D possibly TRBD2 on 8 matching bases. Germline loops: CDR1 SQVTM, CDR2 ANQGSEA. The CDR3 extends over 13 amino acids. Deletions cut 0 bases from V and 16 bases from J, with 19 bases between. The CDR3 region is CSVEDREGARPYF. The DNA for the CDR3 is TGCAGCGTTGAAGATCGGGAGGGGGCGCGTCCCTACTTC.

This chain uses TRBV6-5 with TRBJ2-2, with a tentative D call TRBD1 (6 bases). V lost 6 bases to trimming and J lost 3 bases, with 17 bases between them. The CDR3 has 16 amino acids. Per the germline V gene, CDR1 is MNHEY and CDR2 is SVGAGI. The CDR3 DNA reads as TGTGCCAGCAGCCCCCCTAACAGGGTCGACACCGGGGAGCTGTTTTTT. This encodes CASSPPNRVDTGELFF.

Sample share makes this clonotype medium-sized. The V gene is TRBV11-1, the J gene TRBJ1-3; the D is unclear. The CDR3 runs to 14 residues. Looked up from germline, CDR1 is SGHAT and CDR2 is FQDESV (reference sequence). The V and J ends lost 11 bases and 4 bases respectively, with 18 bases between them. The CDR3 region has the DNA TGTGCCTGTTCATCGACTGTGGCGGGAAACACCATATATTTT. Protein: CACSSTVAGNTIYF. Full variable domain (outside the CDR3, taken from reference TRBV11-1 and TRBJ1-3): EAEVAQSPRYKITEKSQAVAFWCDPISGHATLYWYRQILGQGPELLVQFQDESVVDDSQLPKDRFSAERLKGVDSTLKIQPAELGDSAMYLCACSSTVAGNTIYFGEGSWLTVV.

In this sample, this clonotype turned up a few times. The chain joins TRBV20-1 to TRBJ2-2; maybe TRBD1 (5 bases). V was shortened by 5 bases and J by 4 bases, with 11 bases between the two germline ends. Germline loops: CDR1 DFQATT, CDR2 SNEGSKA (reference sequence). This CDR3 is 13 amino acids long. Written as DNA, the CDR3 is TGCAGTGCTGGGGCTTGGGGCACCGGGGAGCTGTTTTTT. It is translated as CSAGAWGTGELFF.

This clonotype was picked up a small number of times. J is TRBJ1-2 and V is TRBV12-3 or TRBV12-4; D possibly corresponds to TRBD1 (5 bases). CDR3 size: 16 residues. V was pared by 6 bases and J by 4 bases, with 21 bases between. CDR3 residues: CASSHTPRGPTYGYTF. The DNA of the CDR3 is TGTGCCAGCAGCCATACCCCGCGGGGACCAACCTATGGCTACACCTTC.

V gene TRBV6-2 or TRBV6-3 combines with J gene TRBJ2-7; D is unresolved. Trimming took off 4 bases at V and 2 bases at J, with 6 bases between the two ends. This CDR3 contains 12 residues. The germline V gene encodes CDR1 MNHEY and CDR2 SVGEGT. CDR3 sequence: CASSFSTYEQYF. In DNA form, the CDR3 reads TGTGCCAGCAGTTTCTCAACCTACGAGCAGTACTTC.

This clonotype was recorded a few times. The chain uses TRBV7-2 and TRBJ2-1; D unclear. This CDR3 comprises 14 residues. V gave up 2 bases and J gave up 4 bases, with 9 bases separating them. Germline CDR1 is SGHTA and CDR2 is FQGNSA. The CDR3 region is CASSLNPAYNEQFF. CDR3 nucleotides: TGTGCCAGCAGCTTAAATCCAGCTTACAATGAGCAGTTCTTC.

Ten or more counts support this clonotype. CDR3 loop: CASSLRQPSYEQYF. The DNA of the CDR3 is TGCGCCAGCAGTCTTCGACAGCCCTCCTACGAGCAGTACTTC. The chain uses TRBV23-1 and TRBJ2-7; perhaps TRBD1 as D (5 bases). TRBV23-1 is an open reading frame whose function is uncertain. The CDR3 spans 14 residues. The V end was cut by 4 bases, the J end by 0 bases, with 10 bases between.

V usage is TRBV5-1 and J usage is TRBJ2-3; 7 bases map to TRBD1. Germline CDR1 reads SGHRS; CDR2 reads YFSETQ. With 3 bases clipped from V and 2 bases from J, the junction kept 3 bases outside the gene matches. CDR3 size: 14 residues. The CDR3 sequence is CASSSGQPTDTQYF. The CDR3 DNA sequence: TGCGCCAGCAGCTCGGGACAGCCCACAGATACGCAGTATTTT.

In its sample, this clonotype was seen a few times. V is TRBV5-6 and J is TRBJ2-5, with TRBD2 matching over 10 bases. V shed 0 bases and J 7 bases; nucleotides not matched to a gene: 15. Germline-derived CDR1 and CDR2 are SGHDT and YYEEEE. CDR3 length: 18 amino acids. The CDR3 DNA follows: TGTGCCAGCAGCTTGGAGGCTAGCGGGAGTCACGGTTTTGTGACCCAGTACTTC. Protein: CASSLEASGSHGFVTQYF. Full variable domain (outside the CDR3, taken from reference TRBV5-6 and TRBJ2-5): DAGVTQSPTHLIKTRGQQVTLRCSPKSGHDTVSWYQQALGQGPQFIFQYYEEEERQRGNFPDRFSGHQFPNYSSELNVNALLLGDSALYLCASSLEASGSHGFVTQYFGPGTRLLVL.